These T cell receptor beta chains were read from a single sample in a study of cytomegalovirus exposure and HLA in healthy donors. Clones were sequenced by immunoSEQ multiplex PCR, and TCRdb holds only the in-frame ones, with some missing. Here the sample spans some 180,000 clones, around nine tenths being singletons. Sequencing was carried out using PBMCs. The receptors were sampled from a man aged 30 to 45 in good health and CMV-seropositive. CDR3s include the opening cysteine and the closing phenylalanine or tryptophan. The D gene is left open where the match is weak. Size tells how often a clone was seen (once, few, many) or the class of an expanded clone, and some rows leave it out.

d_call | clone_size | j_call | v_call | cdr3_nt | cdr3_aa
NA | NA | TRBJ1-1 | TRBV11-3 | TGTGCCAGCAGCTTCACAGGCTACGGTGAAGCTTTCTTT | CASSFTGYGEAFF
TRBD1 | NA | TRBJ2-5 | TRBV6-5 | TGTGCCAGCAGGGGACAGGTGGAGACCCAGTACTTC | CASRGQVETQYF
NA | NA | TRBJ2-1 | TRBV7-2 | TGTGCCAGCAGCCCCCGTGGTGAGCAGTTCTTC | CASSPRGEQFF
NA | NA | TRBJ2-7 | TRBV28 | TGTGCCAGCAGTTATAGAGGGTTGAGGTACGAGCAGTACTTC | CASSYRGLRYEQYF
TRBD1 | NA | TRBJ1-6 | TRBV2 | TGTGCCAGCAGTCTCGGGGACAGGCCTAATTCACCCCTCCACTTT | CASSLGDRPNSPLHF
TRBD2 | NA | TRBJ2-7 | TRBV7-8 | TGTGCCAGCAGCCCACCTGGACTAGCGGTCTACGAGCAGTACTTC | CASSPPGLAVYEQYF
NA | NA | TRBJ2-2 | TRBV4-1 | TGCGCCAGCAGCCAAGACAGCGCTGCCGGGGAGCTGTTTTTT | CASSQDSAAGELFF
NA | NA | TRBJ2-7 | TRBV4-3 | TGCGCCAGCAGCCAAGATCCGGCAGATCACTACGAGCAGTACTTC | CASSQDPADHYEQYF
TRBD1 | NA | TRBJ1-4 | TRBV6-5 | TGTGCCAGCAGCCGTGGACAGGGAAAACTGTTTTTT | CASSRGQGKLFF
NA | NA | TRBJ2-7 | TRBV19 | TGTGCCAGTAGCGGTCTAGAGGGGGAGCAGTACTTC | CASSGLEGEQYF
TRBD1 | NA | TRBJ2-2 | TRBV5-1 | TGCGCCAGCAGCTTGGGACAGGGGAGCGGGGAGCTGTTTTTT | CASSLGQGSGELFF
NA | NA | TRBJ2-1 | TRBV4-1 | TGCGCCAGCAGCCATTCCCAGACCGTCAATGAGCAGTTCTTC | CASSHSQTVNEQFF
NA | NA | TRBJ1-2 | TRBV5-1 | TGCGCCAGCAGCCCGGTTGGGGGCGACTATGGCTACACCTTC | CASSPVGGDYGYTF
NA | NA | TRBJ1-2 | TRBV7-2 | TGTGCCAGCAGCCCTCAGGGAAGGAGCGTCCAAAACTATGGCTACACCTTC | CASSPQGRSVQNYGYTF
NA | NA | TRBJ1-4 | TRBV6-5 | TGTGCCAGCAGTTACTCGTTAAGTGCAACTAATGAAAAACTGTTTTTT | CASSYSLSATNEKLFF
NA | few | TRBJ2-2 | TRBV27 | TGTGCCAGCAGTGCGGGGGCCACGGGGACCGGGGAGCTGTTTTTT | CASSAGATGTGELFF
TRBD1 | NA | TRBJ1-1 | TRBV11-3 | TGTGCCAGCAGCTTAGATCCCCGACAGGGGTTGACTGAAGCTTTCTTT | CASSLDPRQGLTEAFF
NA | NA | TRBJ2-5 | TRBV5-1 | TGCGCCAGCAGCTTGGATACAGGGCTCCAGTACTTC | CASSLDTGLQYF
NA | NA | TRBJ1-4 | TRBV18 | TGTGCCAGCTCGGGGCAGAGAAATGAAAAACTGTTTTTT | CASSGQRNEKLFF
TRBD1 | once | TRBJ2-5 | TRBV2 | TGTGCCAGCAAGGACCAACAGGGGGGAGTGGAGACCCAGTACTTC | CASKDQQGGVETQYF
TRBD1 | NA | TRBJ1-3 | TRBV7-9 | TGTGCCAGCAGCTTGGGACAGGGAGGAAACACCATATATTTT | CASSLGQGGNTIYF
NA | NA | TRBJ2-5 | TRBV6-5 | TGTGCCAGCAGTTACTCGATTCTACTTCAAGAGACCCAGTACTTC | CASSYSILLQETQYF
TRBD1 | once | TRBJ2-7 | TRBV6-1 | TGTGCCAGCACCACAGGGGGAGCCTCCTACGAGCAGTACTTC | CASTTGGASYEQYF
TRBD2 | few | TRBJ2-5 | TRBV5-5 | TGTGCCAGCAGCTTGCGCCAGCGGGGGGGCTTCAGGGTGGAGACCCAGTACTTC | CASSLRQRGGFRVETQYF
NA | NA | TRBJ1-5 | TRBV4-1 | TGCGCCAGCAGCCAAGAGTGGGGGCCGGGGCAGCCCCAGCATTTT | CASSQEWGPGQPQHF
NA | once | TRBJ2-7 | TRBV11-3 | TGTGCCAGCAGCTTAGGGGGGCAGGGGAGCGAGCAGTACTTC | CASSLGGQGSEQYF
TRBD2 | NA | TRBJ2-7 | TRBV5-4 | TGTGCCAGCAGCCCTACCGGGACTAGCTCCTACGAGCAGTACTTC | CASSPTGTSSYEQYF
NA | NA | TRBJ1-5 | TRBV4-1 | TGCGCCAGCAGCCAAGATCTGTCAGGGCTTCAGCCCCAGCATTTT | CASSQDLSGLQPQHF
NA | NA | TRBJ1-1 | TRBV6-1 | TGTGCCAGCAGTGCTGGCAGAAATAGGCCTTTCTTT | CASSAGRNRPFF
NA | NA | TRBJ2-3 | TRBV2 | TGTGCCAGCAGTGAACTCGGCGGATTCACAGATACGCAGTATTTT | CASSELGGFTDTQYF
NA | NA | TRBJ1-1 | TRBV19 | TGTGCCAGTAGTATCACTTACAGGAAGAACACTGAAGCTTTCTTT | CASSITYRKNTEAFF
NA | NA | TRBJ2-3 | TRBV5-1 | TGCGCCAGCAGCCCAGACCCGCTCACAGATACGCAGTATTTT | CASSPDPLTDTQYF
TRBD2 | NA | TRBJ2-5 | TRBV11-2 | TGTGCCAGCAGCTTAGGTCCTAGCGGGGGAGACCAAGAGACCCAGTACTTC | CASSLGPSGGDQETQYF
NA | NA | TRBJ2-7 | TRBV9 | TGTGCCAGCAGCGTAAACGGGGGGCTGGCCTACGAGCAGTACTTC | CASSVNGGLAYEQYF
TRBD2 | NA | TRBJ2-7 | TRBV9 | TGTGCCAGCAGCGTGGATACCGGACTAGCGATCCACGAGCAGTACTTC | CASSVDTGLAIHEQYF
TRBD1 | NA | TRBJ2-7 | TRBV11-2 | TGTGCCAGCAGCCCCGGACAGGGCAGCTACGAGCAGTACTTC | CASSPGQGSYEQYF
TRBD1 | NA | TRBJ1-2 | TRBV6-5 | TGTGCCAGCAGTTCGGACAGGGGTGGAGGCTACACCTTC | CASSSDRGGGYTF
NA | NA | TRBJ2-1 | TRBV9 | TGTGCCAGCAGCGTGAGGGGTGGTGATGAGCAGTTCTTC | CASSVRGGDEQFF
NA | once | TRBJ2-3 | TRBV6-5 | TGTGCCAGCAGTTACTCTATCACAGATACGCAGTATTTT | CASSYSITDTQYF
TRBD1 | NA | TRBJ2-3 | TRBV2 | TGTGCCAGCAGTCTGGACAGGGTCGAAAGGGGGCCCACAGATACGCAGTATTTT | CASSLDRVERGPTDTQYF
NA | NA | TRBJ2-7 | TRBV4-3 | TGCGCCAGCAGCCAAGGAACAGGGAGAAGCTACGAGCAGTACTTC | CASSQGTGRSYEQYF